This TCR beta chain is drawn from a study of human T cells and chemical hapten exposure. Per germline, CDR1 GTSNPN and CDR2 SVGIG (reference sequence). Trimming left V 2 bases short and J 5 bases short, with 18 bases between. The CDR3 runs 15 residues. MiXCR, applied by TCRdb to the RACE reads, yields one record per CDR3 protein. This table has some 70,000 distinct CDR3 sequences, 9.5% to 12% appearing once. As for time point: pre-sensitization, week 0. Treatment denoted: therapeutic diphenylcyclopropenone sensitization with weekly scalp DPC. The table lists this clonotype with many counts. Sequencing was performed on whole blood, taken in connection with sensitization to the hapten diphenylcyclopropenone (DPC). The receptor comes from a woman in her fifties or sixties with alopecia areata. Some clones in this sample may be carry-over from other donors' samples. The chain uses TRBV30 and TRBJ2-5, with D possibly called TRBD1 or TRBD2 (6 bases each). Here the CDR3 reads CAWSRGESPGETQYF. The CDR3 region has the DNA TGTGCCTGGAGTAGGGGGGAAAGCCCCGGGGAGACCCAGTACTTC. Full variable domain (remainder filled in from reference TRBV30 and TRBJ2-5): SQTIHQWPATLVQPVGSPLSLECTVEGTSNPNLYWYRQAAGRGLQLLFYSVGIGQISSEVPQNLSASRPQDRQFILSSKKLLLSDSGFYLCAWSRGESPGETQYFGPGTRLLVL.